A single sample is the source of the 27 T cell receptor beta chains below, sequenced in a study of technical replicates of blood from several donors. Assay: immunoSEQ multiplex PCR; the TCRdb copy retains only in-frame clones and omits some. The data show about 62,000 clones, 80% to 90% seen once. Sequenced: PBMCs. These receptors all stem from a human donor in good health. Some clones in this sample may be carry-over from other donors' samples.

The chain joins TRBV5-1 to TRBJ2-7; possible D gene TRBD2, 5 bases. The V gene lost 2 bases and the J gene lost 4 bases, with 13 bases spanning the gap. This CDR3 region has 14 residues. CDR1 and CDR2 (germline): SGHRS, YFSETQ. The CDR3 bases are TGCGCCAGCAGCTTCGGGGAAGGTGGGTACGAGCAGTACTTC. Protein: CASSFGEGGYEQYF. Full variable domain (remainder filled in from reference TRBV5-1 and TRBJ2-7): KAGVTQTPRYLIKTRGQQVTLSCSPISGHRSVSWYQQTPGQGLQFLFEYFSETQRNKGNFPGRFSGRQFSNSRSEMNVSTLELGDSALYLCASSFGEGGYEQYFGPGTRLTVT.

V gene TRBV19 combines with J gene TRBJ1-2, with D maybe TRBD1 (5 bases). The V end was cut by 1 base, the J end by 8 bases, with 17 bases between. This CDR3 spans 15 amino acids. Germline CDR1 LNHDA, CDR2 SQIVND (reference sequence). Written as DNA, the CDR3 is TGTGCCAGTAGTATAGCTACAGGCCTCTCTTCGGGCTACACCTTC. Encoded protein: CASSIATGLSSGYTF.

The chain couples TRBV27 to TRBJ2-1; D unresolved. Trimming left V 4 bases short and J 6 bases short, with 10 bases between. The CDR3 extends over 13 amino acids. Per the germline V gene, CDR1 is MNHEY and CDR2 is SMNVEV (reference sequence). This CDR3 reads CASSSDVVNEQFF. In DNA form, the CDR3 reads TGTGCCAGCAGTTCAGATGTTGTCAATGAGCAGTTCTTC.

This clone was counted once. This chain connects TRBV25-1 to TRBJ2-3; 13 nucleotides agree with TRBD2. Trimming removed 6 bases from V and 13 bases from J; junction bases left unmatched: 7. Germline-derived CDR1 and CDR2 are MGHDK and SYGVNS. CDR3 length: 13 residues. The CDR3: CASRTSGGPEKYF. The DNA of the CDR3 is TGTGCCAGCAGGACTAGCGGGGGGCCCGAAAAGTATTTT.

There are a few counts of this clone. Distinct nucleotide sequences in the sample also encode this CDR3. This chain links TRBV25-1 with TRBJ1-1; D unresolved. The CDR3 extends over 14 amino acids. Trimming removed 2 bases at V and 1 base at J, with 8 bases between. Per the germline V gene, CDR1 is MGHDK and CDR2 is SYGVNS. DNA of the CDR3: TGTGCCAGCAGTGAAGGGCACGAGAACACTGAAGCTTTCTTT. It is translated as CASSEGHENTEAFF.

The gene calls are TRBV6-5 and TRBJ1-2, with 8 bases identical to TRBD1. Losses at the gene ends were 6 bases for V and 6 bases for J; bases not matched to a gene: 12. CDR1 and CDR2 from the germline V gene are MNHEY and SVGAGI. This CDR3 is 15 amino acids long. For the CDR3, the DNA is TGTGCCAGCAGCCGGACAGGGCCCCCGGTAGATGGCTACACCTTC. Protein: CASSRTGPPVDGYTF.

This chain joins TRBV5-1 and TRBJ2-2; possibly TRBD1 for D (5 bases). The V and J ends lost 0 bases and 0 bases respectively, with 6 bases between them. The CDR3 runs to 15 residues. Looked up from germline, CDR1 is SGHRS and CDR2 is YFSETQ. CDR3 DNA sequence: TGCGCCAGCAGCTTGGACAGGCCGAACACCGGGGAGCTGTTTTTT. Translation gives CASSLDRPNTGELFF. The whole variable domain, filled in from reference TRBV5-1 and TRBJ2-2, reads KAGVTQTPRYLIKTRGQQVTLSCSPISGHRSVSWYQQTPGQGLQFLFEYFSETQRNKGNFPGRFSGRQFSNSRSEMNVSTLELGDSALYLCASSLDRPNTGELFFGEGSRLTVL.

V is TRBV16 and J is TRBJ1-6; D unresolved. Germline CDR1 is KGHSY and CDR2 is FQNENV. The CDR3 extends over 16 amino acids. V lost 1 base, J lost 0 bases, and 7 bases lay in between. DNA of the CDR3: TGTGCCAGCAGCCAATTTCCGAGCTCCTATAATTCACCCCTCCACTTT. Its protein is CASSQFPSSYNSPLHF.

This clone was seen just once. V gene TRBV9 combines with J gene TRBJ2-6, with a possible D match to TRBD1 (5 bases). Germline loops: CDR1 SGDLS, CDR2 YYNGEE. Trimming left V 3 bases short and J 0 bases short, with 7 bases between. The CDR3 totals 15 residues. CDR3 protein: CASSAQGSGANVLTF. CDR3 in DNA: TGTGCCAGCAGCGCTCAGGGCTCTGGGGCCAACGTCCTGACTTTC.

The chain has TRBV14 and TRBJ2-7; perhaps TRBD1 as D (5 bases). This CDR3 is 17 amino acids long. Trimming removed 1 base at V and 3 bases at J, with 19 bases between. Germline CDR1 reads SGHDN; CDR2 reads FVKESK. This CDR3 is CASSQGVAGYHYYEQYF. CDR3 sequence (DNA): TGTGCCAGCAGCCAAGGAGTCGCAGGGTACCACTACTACGAGCAGTACTTC.

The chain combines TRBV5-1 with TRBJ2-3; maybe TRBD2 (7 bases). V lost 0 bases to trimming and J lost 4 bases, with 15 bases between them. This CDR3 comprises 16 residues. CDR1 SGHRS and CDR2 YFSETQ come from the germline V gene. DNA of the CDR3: TGCGCCAGCAGCTTGGGATCGGGGGGCGGAGCAGATACGCAGTATTTT. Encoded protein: CASSLGSGGGADTQYF.

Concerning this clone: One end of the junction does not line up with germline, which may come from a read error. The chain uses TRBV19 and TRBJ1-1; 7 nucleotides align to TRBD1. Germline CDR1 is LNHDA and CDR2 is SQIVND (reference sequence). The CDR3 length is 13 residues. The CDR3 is CASSADRAAWAFF. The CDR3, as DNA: TGTGCTAGTAGTGCCGACAGGGCGGCTTGGGCTTTCTTT.

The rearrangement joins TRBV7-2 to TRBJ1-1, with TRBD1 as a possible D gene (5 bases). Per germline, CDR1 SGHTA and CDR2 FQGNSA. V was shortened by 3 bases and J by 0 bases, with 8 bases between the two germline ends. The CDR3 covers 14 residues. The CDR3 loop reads CASSLATVNTEAFF. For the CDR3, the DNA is TGTGCCAGCAGCTTGGCGACAGTGAACACTGAAGCTTTCTTT.

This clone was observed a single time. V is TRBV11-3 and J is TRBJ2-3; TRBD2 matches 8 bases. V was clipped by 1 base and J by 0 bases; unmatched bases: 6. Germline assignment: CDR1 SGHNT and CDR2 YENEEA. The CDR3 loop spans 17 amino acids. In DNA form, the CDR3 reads TGTGCCAGCAGCTTAGGAAGGTTAGCGGGAAGCACAGATACGCAGTATTTT. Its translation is CASSLGRLAGSTDTQYF.

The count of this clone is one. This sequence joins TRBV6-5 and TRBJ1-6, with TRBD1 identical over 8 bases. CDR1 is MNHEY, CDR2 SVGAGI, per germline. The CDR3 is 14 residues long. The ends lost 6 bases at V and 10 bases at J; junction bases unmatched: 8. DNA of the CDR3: TGTGCCAGCAGCTCGGACAGGGACGGATCACCCCTCCACTTT. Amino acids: CASSSDRDGSPLHF.

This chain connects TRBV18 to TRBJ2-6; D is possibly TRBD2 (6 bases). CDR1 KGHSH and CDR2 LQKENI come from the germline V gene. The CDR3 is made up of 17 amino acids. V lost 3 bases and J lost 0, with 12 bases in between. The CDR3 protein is CASSPNGGNSGANVLTF. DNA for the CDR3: TGTGCCAGCTCACCCAATGGAGGGAACTCTGGGGCCAACGTCCTGACTTTC. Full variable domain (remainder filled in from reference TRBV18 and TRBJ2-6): NAGVMQNPRHLVRRRGQEARLRCSPMKGHSHVYWYRQLPEEGLKFMVYLQKENIIDESGMPKERFSAEFPKEGPSILRIQQVVRGDSAAYFCASSPNGGNSGANVLTFGAGSRLTVL.

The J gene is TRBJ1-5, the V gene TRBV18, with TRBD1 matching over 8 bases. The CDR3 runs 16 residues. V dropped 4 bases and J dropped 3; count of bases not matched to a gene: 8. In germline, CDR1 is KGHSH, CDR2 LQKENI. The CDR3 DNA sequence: TGTGCCAGCTCACAGACAGGGGTTGGAAACAATCAGCCCCAGCATTTT. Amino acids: CASSQTGVGNNQPQHF.

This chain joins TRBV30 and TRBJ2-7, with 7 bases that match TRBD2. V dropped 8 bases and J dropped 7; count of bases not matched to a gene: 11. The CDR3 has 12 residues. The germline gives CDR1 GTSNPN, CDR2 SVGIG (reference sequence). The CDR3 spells CAPWSSGEEQYF. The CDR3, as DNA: TGTGCCCCCTGGTCTAGCGGAGAAGAGCAGTACTTC.

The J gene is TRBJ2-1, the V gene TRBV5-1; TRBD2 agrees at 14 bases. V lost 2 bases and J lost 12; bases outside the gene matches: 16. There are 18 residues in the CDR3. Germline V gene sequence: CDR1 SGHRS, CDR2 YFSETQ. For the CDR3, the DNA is TGCGCCAGCAGCTTCACCCTAAAGACTAGCGGGGGGGCCCTAGGGCAGTTCTTC. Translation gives CASSFTLKTSGGALGQFF.

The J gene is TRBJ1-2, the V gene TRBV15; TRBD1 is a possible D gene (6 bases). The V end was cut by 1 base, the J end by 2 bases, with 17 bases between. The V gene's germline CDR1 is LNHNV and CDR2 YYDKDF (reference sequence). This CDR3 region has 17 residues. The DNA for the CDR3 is TGTGCCACCAGCAGAGCCTCCCGGGACAATCGGAACTATGGCTACACCTTC. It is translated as CATSRASRDNRNYGYTF.

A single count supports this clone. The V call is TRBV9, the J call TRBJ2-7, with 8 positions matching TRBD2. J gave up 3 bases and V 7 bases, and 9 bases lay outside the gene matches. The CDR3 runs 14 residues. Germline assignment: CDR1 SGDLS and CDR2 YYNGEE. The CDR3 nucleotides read TGTGCCAGCGGCCCCGGGACTAGTAGCTACGAGCAGTACTTC. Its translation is CASGPGTSSYEQYF. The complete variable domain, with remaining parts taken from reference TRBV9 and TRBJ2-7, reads DSGVTQTPKHLITATGQRVTLRCSPRSGDLSVYWYQQSLDQGLQFLIQYYNGEERAKGNILERFSAQQFPDLHSELNLSSLELGDSALYFCASGPGTSSYEQYFGPGTRLTVT.

Here the CDR3 DNA reads TGTGCCAGCAGCTTGAGGAAGAACTACGAGCAGTACTTC. Protein: CASSLRKNYEQYF. The V and J genes are TRBV11-2 and TRBJ2-7; the D is unclear. The V and J ends lost 3 bases and 3 bases respectively, with 9 bases between them. This CDR3 contains 13 residues. The germline V gene has CDR1 SGHAT and CDR2 FQNNGV. The entire variable domain, with the rest obtained from reference TRBV11-2 and TRBJ2-7, is as follows: EAGVAQSPRYKIIEKRQSVAFWCNPISGHATLYWYQQILGQGPKLLIQFQNNGVVDDSQLPKDRFSAERLKGVDSTLKIQPAKLEDSAVYLCASSLRKNYEQYFGPGTRLTVT.

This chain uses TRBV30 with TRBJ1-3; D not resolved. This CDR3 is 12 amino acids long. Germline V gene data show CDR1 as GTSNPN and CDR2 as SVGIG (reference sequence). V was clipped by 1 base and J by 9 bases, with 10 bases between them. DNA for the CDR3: TGTGCCTGGAGTGCTTCGAGATTCACCATATATTTT. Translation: CAWSASRFTIYF.

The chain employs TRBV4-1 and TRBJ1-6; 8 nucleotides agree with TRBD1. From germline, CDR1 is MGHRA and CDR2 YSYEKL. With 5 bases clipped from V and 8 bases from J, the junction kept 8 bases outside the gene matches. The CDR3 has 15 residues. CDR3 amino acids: CASSGYQGAYSPLHF. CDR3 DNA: TGCGCCAGCAGCGGATACCAGGGGGCATATTCACCCCTCCACTTT.

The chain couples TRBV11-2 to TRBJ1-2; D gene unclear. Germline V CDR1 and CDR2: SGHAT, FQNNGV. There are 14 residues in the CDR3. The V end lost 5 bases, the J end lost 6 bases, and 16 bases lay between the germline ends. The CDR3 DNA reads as TGTGCCAGCAGCCTTCACGGGAAGATTCATGGCTACACCTTC. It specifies CASSLHGKIHGYTF. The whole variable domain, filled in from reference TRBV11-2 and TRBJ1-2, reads EAGVAQSPRYKIIEKRQSVAFWCNPISGHATLYWYQQILGQGPKLLIQFQNNGVVDDSQLPKDRFSAERLKGVDSTLKIQPAKLEDSAVYLCASSLHGKIHGYTFGSGTRLTVV.

The CDR3 DNA reads as TGTGCCAGCAAAACAGGGCGCCAGTCCTACGAGCAGTACTTC. It encodes CASKTGRQSYEQYF. The V gene is TRBV7-8, the J gene TRBJ2-7, with a weak D call TRBD1 (6 bases). This CDR3 comprises 14 residues. Trimming stripped 7 bases from V and 1 base from J, with 14 bases between. Germline V gene sequence: CDR1 SGHVS, CDR2 FQNEAQ. Supplemented by reference TRBV7-8 and TRBJ2-7, the full variable domain reads GAGVSQSPRYKVAKRGQDVALRCDPISGHVSLFWYQQALGQGPEFLTYFQNEAQLDKSGLPSDRFFAERPEGSVSTLKIQRTQQEDSAVYLCASKTGRQSYEQYFGPGTRLTVT.

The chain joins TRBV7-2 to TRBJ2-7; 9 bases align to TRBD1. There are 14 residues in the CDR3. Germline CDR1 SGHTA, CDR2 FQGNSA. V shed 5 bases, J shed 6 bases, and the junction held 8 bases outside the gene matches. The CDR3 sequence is CASSPDRGRPEQYF. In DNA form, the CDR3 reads TGTGCCAGCAGCCCGGACAGGGGACGGCCCGAGCAGTACTTC. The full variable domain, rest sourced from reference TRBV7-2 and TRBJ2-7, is GAGVSQSPSNKVTEKGKDVELRCDPISGHTALYWYRQSLGQGLEFLIYFQGNSAPDKSGLPSDRFSAERTGGSVSTLTIQRTQQEDSAVYLCASSPDRGRPEQYFGPGTRLTVT.